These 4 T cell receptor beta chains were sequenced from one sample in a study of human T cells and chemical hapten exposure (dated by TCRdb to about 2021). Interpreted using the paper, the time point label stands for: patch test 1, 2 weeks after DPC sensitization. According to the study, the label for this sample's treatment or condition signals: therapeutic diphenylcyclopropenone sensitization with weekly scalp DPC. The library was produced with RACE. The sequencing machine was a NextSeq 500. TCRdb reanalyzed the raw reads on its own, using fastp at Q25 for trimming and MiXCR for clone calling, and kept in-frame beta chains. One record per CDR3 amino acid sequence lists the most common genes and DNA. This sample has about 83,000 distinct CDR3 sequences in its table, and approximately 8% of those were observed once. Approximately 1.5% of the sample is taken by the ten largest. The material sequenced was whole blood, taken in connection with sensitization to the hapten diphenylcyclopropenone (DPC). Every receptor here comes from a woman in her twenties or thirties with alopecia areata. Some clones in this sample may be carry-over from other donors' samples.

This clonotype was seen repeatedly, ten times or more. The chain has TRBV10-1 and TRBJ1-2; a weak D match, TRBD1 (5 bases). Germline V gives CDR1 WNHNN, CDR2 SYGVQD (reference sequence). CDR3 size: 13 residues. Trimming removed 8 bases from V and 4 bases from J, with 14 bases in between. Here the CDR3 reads CASRNLDSYGYTF. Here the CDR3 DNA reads TGCGCCAGCCGAAATCTTGACAGCTATGGCTACACCTTC.

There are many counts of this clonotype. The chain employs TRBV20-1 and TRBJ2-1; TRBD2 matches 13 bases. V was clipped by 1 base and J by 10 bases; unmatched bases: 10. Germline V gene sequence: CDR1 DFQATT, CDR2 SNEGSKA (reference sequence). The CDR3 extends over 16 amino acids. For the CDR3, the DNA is TGCAGTGCTAGAGGGAGGAAAACTAGCGGGGGGGAGGAGCAGTTCTTC. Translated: CSARGRKTSGGEEQFF.

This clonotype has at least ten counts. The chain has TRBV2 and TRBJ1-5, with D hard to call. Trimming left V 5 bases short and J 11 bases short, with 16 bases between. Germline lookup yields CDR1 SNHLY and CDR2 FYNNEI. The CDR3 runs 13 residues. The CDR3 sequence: CASSPGWIEAQHF. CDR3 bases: TGTGCCAGCAGTCCCGGGTGGATTGAGGCCCAGCATTTT.

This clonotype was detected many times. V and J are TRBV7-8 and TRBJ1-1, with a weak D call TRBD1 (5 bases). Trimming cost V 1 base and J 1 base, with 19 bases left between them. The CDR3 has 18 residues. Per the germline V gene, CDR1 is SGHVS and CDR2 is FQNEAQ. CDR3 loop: CASSLGWGLVKENTEAFF. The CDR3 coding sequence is TGTGCCAGCAGCTTAGGGTGGGGACTGGTGAAAGAGAACACTGAAGCTTTCTTT.